The 18 T cell receptor beta chains in this list originate from one sample, sequenced in a study of T cell responses to AZD1222 COVID-19 vaccine. The repertoire was sequenced with immunoSEQ multiplex PCR; TCRdb's copy has only in-frame clones and lacks some. The sample includes 85,000 to 100,000 clones, about 89% seen only once; the top ten take about 3.9%. The specimen was peripheral blood, collected on day 0 of AZD1222 vaccination. These receptor sequences come from an adult in good health.

J is TRBJ2-7 and V is TRBV23-1; TRBD1 aligns across 10 bases. TRBV23-1 is classed as an ORF, of uncertain function. V lost 0 bases and J lost 4; bases outside the gene matches: 9. The CDR3 extends over 17 amino acids. CDR3 DNA: TGCGCCAGCAGTCAATCCGGCGGGACAGGGGTTTTGTACGAGCAGTACTTC. Its translation: CASSQSGGTGVLYEQYF.

J is TRBJ1-4 and V is TRBV5-1; TRBD1 aligns across 7 bases. V gave up 3 bases and J gave up 7 bases; unmatched junction bases: 9. Germline CDR1 reads SGHRS; CDR2 reads YFSETQ. This CDR3 has 15 residues. The CDR3 DNA is TGCGCCAGCAGCTCAACCGGGACAGCTCTTGAAAAACTGTTTTTT. As protein: CASSSTGTALEKLFF. Combining the CDR3 with reference TRBV5-1 and TRBJ1-4 gives the whole variable domain KAGVTQTPRYLIKTRGQQVTLSCSPISGHRSVSWYQQTPGQGLQFLFEYFSETQRNKGNFPGRFSGRQFSNSRSEMNVSTLELGDSALYLCASSSTGTALEKLFFGSGTQLSVL.

The chain has TRBV20-1 and TRBJ1-2, with TRBD1 matching 7 bases. V lost 3 bases and J lost 8; bases outside the gene matches: 3. CDR1 is DFQATT and CDR2 is SNEGSKA in the germline V gene (reference sequence). CDR3 size: 11 residues. For the CDR3, the DNA is TGCAGTGCTAGCGGGGACAGAGGCTACACCTTC. It yields the protein CSASGDRGYTF.

The rearrangement links TRBV7-3 to TRBJ2-3; tentative D call: TRBD2 (6 bases). Trimming removed 5 bases at V and 1 base at J, with 16 bases between. Germline loops: CDR1 SGHTA, CDR2 FQGTGA. The CDR3 runs to 16 residues. CDR3 sequence: CASSPWGVRGTDTQYF. CDR3 nucleotide sequence: TGTGCCAGCAGCCCATGGGGGGTACGGGGCACAGATACGCAGTATTTT.

This clone appeared a single time. The V call is TRBV12-3 or TRBV12-4, the J call TRBJ2-1; maybe TRBD1 (6 bases). The CDR3 loop spans 13 amino acids. Trimming removed 1 base at V and 13 bases at J, with 14 bases between. CDR3 sequence reads: CASSLGDILGQFF. The CDR3 DNA is TGTGCCAGCAGTTTAGGGGACATCCTCGGCCAGTTCTTC.

The sample holds a few counts of this clone. This chain connects TRBV2 to TRBJ1-1; TRBD1 aligns across 7 bases. There are 15 residues in the CDR3. After removal of 7 bases from V and 4 bases from J, the junction contained 12 bases not matched to a gene. Germline V CDR1 and CDR2: SNHLY, FYNNEI. The CDR3 nucleotides are TGTGCCAGCACCCGAGGGCGGACAGGTCTCACTGAAGCTTTCTTT. This sequence encodes CASTRGRTGLTEAFF.

V usage is TRBV30 and J usage is TRBJ2-5; possible D gene TRBD2, 5 bases. This CDR3 has 13 amino acids. Germline V gene data show CDR1 as GTSNPN and CDR2 as SVGIG (reference sequence). Between the trimmed V and J ends, which lost 2 bases and 4 bases, there was a span of 11 bases. CDR3 sequence reads: CAWSSGVIETQYF. CDR3 in DNA: TGTGCCTGGAGTTCCGGGGTCATAGAGACCCAGTACTTC.

The chain links TRBV7-6 to TRBJ2-3; 10 bases agree with TRBD2. This CDR3 comprises 16 residues. Trimming took 4 bases from V and 0 from J; bases not matched to a gene: 4. From germline, CDR1 is SGHVS and CDR2 FNYEAQ. The CDR3 nucleotides read TGTGCCAGCAGCTCACTAGCGGGGCCAAGCACAGATACGCAGTATTTT. Protein product: CASSSLAGPSTDTQYF.

A few counts support this clone. The gene calls are TRBV6-6 and TRBJ1-4, with D tentatively TRBD1 (5 bases). Germline V lookup: CDR1 MNHNY, CDR2 SVGAGI (reference sequence). The CDR3 length is 17 residues. Trimming left V 5 bases short and J 3 bases short, with 19 bases between. CDR3: CASSRGGAGGSNEKLFF. The CDR3 region has the DNA TGTGCCAGCAGTCGCGGCGGGGCTGGGGGTTCTAATGAAAAACTGTTTTTT.

The V gene is TRBV5-4, the J gene TRBJ2-1; 9 positions match TRBD1. The CDR3 is made up of 14 amino acids. CDR1 and CDR2 from the germline V gene are SGHNT and YYREEE (reference sequence). V was clipped by 7 bases and J by 4 bases; unmatched bases: 6. The CDR3 nucleotides are TGTGCCAGCTCCACGGGACAGGGATACAATGAGCAGTTCTTC. Protein sequence: CASSTGQGYNEQFF.

V usage is TRBV15 and J usage is TRBJ2-5; D ambiguous. Germline CDR1 and CDR2: LNHNV and YYDKDF (reference sequence). The V end was cut by 8 bases, the J end by 9 bases, with 13 bases between. This CDR3 region has 11 residues. For the CDR3, the DNA is TGTGCCACCGGCGGCCCCTGGTCCCAGTACTTC. The encoded protein is CATGGPWSQYF. Together with reference TRBV15 and TRBJ2-5, the CDR3 gives the full variable domain: DAMVIQNPRYQVTQFGKPVTLSCSQTLNHNVMYWYQQKSSQAPKLLFHYYDKDFNNEADTPDNFQSRRPNTSFCFLDIRSPGLGDTAMYLCATGGPWSQYFGPGTRLLVL.

Turning to this clone: One junction end does not reproduce the germline sequence, and a read error may be involved. CDR3 coding DNA: TGCAGTGCTAGAGAGTGGCCAGAGGAGGTCTTC. Encoded protein: CSAREWPEEVF. The gene calls are TRBV20-1 and TRBJ2-7; D may be TRBD2 (5 bases). This CDR3 has 11 amino acids. Germline-derived CDR1 and CDR2 are DFQATT and SNEGSKA (reference sequence).

The chain recombines TRBV5-1 with TRBJ1-2, with TRBD1 matching 8 bases. The ends lost 0 bases at V and 4 bases at J; junction bases unmatched: 5. Germline assignment: CDR1 SGHRS and CDR2 YFSETQ. CDR3 size: 15 residues. In DNA, the CDR3 is TGCGCCAGCAGCTTGGGCGACGGGACAGGCTATGGCTACACCTTC. As protein: CASSLGDGTGYGYTF.

The rearrangement uses TRBV11-2 and TRBJ2-5; D gene unclear. Germline CDR1 reads SGHAT; CDR2 reads FQNNGV. With 1 base removed from V and 2 bases from J, the gap between germline ends came to 8 bases. The CDR3 has 14 amino acids. The CDR3 DNA is TGTGCCAGCAGCTTAGGTGGTTATCAAGAGACCCAGTACTTC. Protein: CASSLGGYQETQYF.

This CDR3 is CATTSGDLEETQYF. CDR3 nucleotides: TGTGCCACAACTAGCGGGGATCTGGAAGAGACCCAGTACTTC. The J gene is TRBJ2-5, the V gene TRBV28; 10 bases map to TRBD2. CDR1 and CDR2 from the germline V gene are MDHEN and SYDVKM. The junction had 8 bases not matched to a gene; V was cut back by 10 bases and J by 3 bases. The CDR3 loop spans 14 amino acids.

This clone was found a few times. The rearrangement uses TRBV29-1 and TRBJ2-7; weak D call: TRBD2 (5 bases). The CDR3 has 13 residues. Germline V gives CDR1 SQVTM, CDR2 ANQGSEA. Trimming pared 6 bases from V and 2 bases from J, leaving 14 bases between. The CDR3 DNA is TGCAGCGTCAACGGAGGACCAACCTACGAGCAGTACTTC. Its protein is CSVNGGPTYEQYF.

The rearrangement links TRBV5-6 to TRBJ2-7; no reliable D call. The germline V and J ends were trimmed by 0 bases and 6 bases, with 10 bases remaining between them. The CDR3 extends over 13 amino acids. Germline V lookup: CDR1 SGHDT, CDR2 YYEEEE. The CDR3: CASSLGPLGEQYF. The DNA for the CDR3 is TGTGCCAGCAGCTTGGGGCCCTTAGGCGAGCAGTACTTC.

The chain recombines TRBV24-1 with TRBJ1-4; 10 bases map to TRBD1. The germline V gene has CDR1 KGHDR and CDR2 SFDVKD. The V segment lost 6 bases and the J segment 8 bases; nucleotides outside the gene matches: 11. This CDR3 contains 16 residues. CDR3 DNA sequence: TGTGCCACCAGTCCCCTTCGGGGGACAGGGGAAGAAAAACTGTTTTTT. Residues: CATSPLRGTGEEKLFF.